This record looks at one TCR beta chain sequence and its context. There are 12 residues in the CDR3. CDR1 and CDR2 from the germline V gene are SGHRS and YFSETQ. Trimming removed 5 bases at V and 3 bases at J, with 7 bases between. This entry is derived from a study of blood T cell repertoires in COVID-19. Study information: Donors in the United States, Italy and Spain gave samples during acute or convalescent COVID-19. The cDNA or gDNA used as material had been derived from T cells, B-cell-depleted T cells, or PBMCs.

Authors' processing steps: The authors estimated nucleated cell counts from reference gene primer amplification. Assay used: immunoSEQ multiplex PCR; TCRdb lists only in-frame clones, some missing. V, J and clone size are taken as reported in that table, and D and trimming were inferred from the DNA itself. The sample holds tens of thousands of clones; approximately 89% are singletons and the top ten take under 35%. Sequenced input: peripheral blood. The receptor's source is a woman older than 75 with acute or convalescent COVID-19. V and J are TRBV5-1 and TRBJ2-3; D is uncertain. This CDR3 is CASSETTDTQYF. CDR3 bases: TGCGCCAGCAGTGAGACTACAGATACGCAGTATTTT.